The rows below give T cell receptor beta chains drawn from one sample of a study of cytomegalovirus exposure and HLA in healthy donors. This table comes from immunoSEQ multiplex PCR, and its TCRdb copy is limited to in-frame clones, with some not included. The profile shows 110,000 to 150,000 clones, over 60% of them singletons. The specimen was PBMCs. The origin of the receptors is a middle-aged man in good health and CMV-seronegative. Each CDR3 is given without its conserved first and last residue. Each record gives: J gene, V gene, CDR3 protein.

j_call: TRBJ2-7; v_call: TRBV6-5; cdr3_aa: ASSYIGAGVDEQY
j_call: TRBJ1-5; v_call: TRBV28; cdr3_aa: ASSLGMGQTFSNQPQH
j_call: TRBJ1-4; v_call: TRBV7-2; cdr3_aa: ASSLVYRLGRNEKLF
j_call: TRBJ1-2; v_call: TRBV18; cdr3_aa: ASSPGQNYGYT
j_call: TRBJ2-3; v_call: TRBV5-6; cdr3_aa: ASSLVAGADTQY
j_call: TRBJ1-2; v_call: TRBV9; cdr3_aa: ASSVSPYYGYT
j_call: TRBJ1-1; v_call: TRBV6-5; cdr3_aa: ASSYSVETEAF
j_call: TRBJ2-7; v_call: TRBV11-2; cdr3_aa: ASSLSRQTRPEEQY
j_call: TRBJ1-2; v_call: TRBV5-6; cdr3_aa: ASSLVTGNGYT
j_call: TRBJ1-5; v_call: TRBV6-1; cdr3_aa: ASSETLRGLGQPQH
j_call: TRBJ1-5; v_call: TRBV10-2; cdr3_aa: ASSEWVGQGAVRSNQPQH
j_call: TRBJ1-1; v_call: TRBV9; cdr3_aa: ASSGTGRDTEAF
j_call: TRBJ2-1; v_call: TRBV20-1; cdr3_aa: SAYLGTRQF
j_call: TRBJ2-7; v_call: TRBV28; cdr3_aa: ASSVPSGGSYEQY
j_call: TRBJ2-6; v_call: TRBV5-4; cdr3_aa: ASSRVAGNSGANVLT
j_call: TRBJ2-1; v_call: TRBV19; cdr3_aa: ASRGQHNSYNEQF
j_call: TRBJ2-3; v_call: TRBV21-1; cdr3_aa: ASPPAHTDTQY
j_call: TRBJ1-2; v_call: TRBV2; cdr3_aa: ASSERHTYGYT
j_call: TRBJ2-7; v_call: TRBV15; cdr3_aa: ATSRDSGTSGGANYEQY
j_call: TRBJ2-5; v_call: TRBV2; cdr3_aa: ASSGGTGRGRETQY
j_call: TRBJ1-3; v_call: TRBV4-1; cdr3_aa: ASSQDQVHSGNTIY
j_call: TRBJ1-5; v_call: TRBV12-5; cdr3_aa: ASVRAGPEPQH
j_call: TRBJ2-1; v_call: TRBV5-1; cdr3_aa: ASSLSSGASYNEQF
j_call: TRBJ2-3; v_call: TRBV15; cdr3_aa: ATSREGTSGTDTQY
j_call: TRBJ1-3; v_call: TRBV5-6; cdr3_aa: ASSLGAAGNTIY
j_call: TRBJ2-3; v_call: TRBV9; cdr3_aa: ASSVAGVTDTQY
j_call: TRBJ2-1; v_call: TRBV7-7; cdr3_aa: ASSPGPTGNEQF
j_call: TRBJ2-5; v_call: TRBV5-1; cdr3_aa: ASSLAMGATETQY
j_call: TRBJ2-3; v_call: TRBV18; cdr3_aa: ASSPTASTDTQY
j_call: TRBJ1-1; v_call: TRBV18; cdr3_aa: ASSPASGPDKAF
j_call: TRBJ1-1; v_call: TRBV5-1; cdr3_aa: ASSVAGGYTEAF